The 7 T cell receptor beta chains given below trace back to one sample, sequenced in a study of T-cell memory formation after mild COVID-19. TCRdb used MiXCR to reprocess the 5' RACE reads, holding one entry per CDR3 protein. The table has some 120,000 distinct CDR3 sequences, 5% to 6.5% seen once. The sequencing sample was made of PBMCs or a T cell subset sorted from them (not recorded which). These receptors all come from an adult woman who had mild COVID-19 (a few samples of this study predate the infection). Cell type and time point are not known.

This clonotype came up a few times. The rearrangement links TRBV5-1 to TRBJ1-3; TRBD1 matches at 7 bases. The germline CDR1 and CDR2 sequences are SGHRS and YFSETQ. The CDR3 has 13 amino acids. The ends lost 3 bases at V and 4 bases at J; junction bases unmatched: 1. CDR3 sequence (DNA): TGCGCCAGCAGCTCGGGACAGGGAAACACCATATATTTT. This encodes CASSSGQGNTIYF.

There are many counts of this clonotype. V is TRBV9 and J is TRBJ2-1, with D possibly TRBD2 on 6 matching bases. Trimming removed 3 bases at V and 6 bases at J, with 13 bases between. The CDR3 covers 14 residues. The germline V gene has CDR1 SGDLS and CDR2 YYNGEE. The CDR3 DNA reads TGTGCCAGCAGCGGCGGGACGCGACTCAATGAGCAGTTCTTC. Translation: CASSGGTRLNEQFF.

This clonotype was picked up many times. The chain links TRBV5-1 to TRBJ2-7; 8 bases line up with TRBD1. This CDR3 contains 17 residues. Unmatched junction bases numbered 12, after V lost 0 bases and J lost 4 bases. Germline CDR1 SGHRS, CDR2 YFSETQ. In DNA, the CDR3 is TGCGCCAGCAGCTTGGCCCTGATAGCAGGGGGCCCGTACGAGCAGTACTTC. Protein product: CASSLALIAGGPYEQYF.

This clonotype was seen more than once but under ten times. V and J are TRBV7-3 and TRBJ1-6; D ambiguous. Deletions cut 2 bases from V and 7 bases from J, with 9 bases between. Germline V lookup: CDR1 SGHTA, CDR2 FQGTGA. CDR3 length: 14 amino acids. CDR3 nucleotides: TGTGCCAGCAGCTTATCAGGCCGGAATTCACCCCTCCACTTT. It encodes CASSLSGRNSPLHF.

This clonotype occurred a few times. The rearrangement uses TRBV29-1 and TRBJ2-3; D remains unclear. V was shortened by 4 bases and J by 2 bases, with 7 bases between the two germline ends. Germline V CDR1 and CDR2: SQVTM, ANQGSEA. This CDR3 contains 12 residues. CDR3 region: CSVGGTTDTQYF. The CDR3 DNA sequence: TGCAGCGTTGGCGGTACCACAGATACGCAGTATTTT.

This clonotype was detected only a few times. The chain couples TRBV20-1 to TRBJ1-1; D gene uncertain. Germline CDR1 reads DFQATT; CDR2 reads SNEGSKA (reference sequence). V gave up 6 bases and J gave up 3 bases, with 11 bases separating them. The CDR3 spans 12 residues. The CDR3: CSAQGPYTEAFF. In DNA, the CDR3 is TGCAGTGCCCAAGGGCCCTACACTGAAGCTTTCTTT.

This clonotype was recorded many times. V is TRBV4-3 and J is TRBJ2-6; D not resolved. The germline V gene has CDR1 LGHNA and CDR2 YSLEER. V lost 2 bases and J lost 0, with 5 bases in between. The CDR3 consists of 15 residues. The CDR3 nucleotides are TGCGCCAGCAGCCAACGGCTCTCTGGGGCCAACGTCCTGACTTTC. Translation: CASSQRLSGANVLTF.